This TCR beta chain is from a study of shared clonotypes between healthy human individuals. Profiled with immunoSEQ multiplex PCR; TCRdb holds only in-frame clones, not every one. The profile covers 2 million to 2.5 million clones, with just under 95% appearing a single time and 0.3% to 0.4% taken by the ten largest. The germline V and J ends were trimmed by 5 bases and 6 bases, with 22 bases remaining between them. Looked up from germline, CDR1 is SGHTA and CDR2 is FQGNSA. This CDR3 region has 16 residues. This clonotype originated in a man between 18 and 29 years old in good health. Some clones in this sample may be carry-over from other donors' samples. V and J are TRBV7-2 and TRBJ1-1; no definite D call. Input material: naive CD4+ T cells from PBMCs. The subset is: CD45RA+ positively selected. The CDR3 DNA is TGTGCCAGCAGCCTCTTCGGTGGGAGCGTGGGCGCTGAAGCTTTCTTT. Amino acids: CASSLFGGSVGAEAFF.